This T cell receptor (beta chain) was found in a study of T cell changes during pregnancy in multiple sclerosis. Trimming removed 7 bases from V and 6 bases from J; junction bases left unmatched: 7. The CDR3 has 14 residues. Germline loops: CDR1 MDHEN, CDR2 SYDVKM. The table came from immunoSEQ multiplex PCR; TCRdb's copy has only in-frame clones and leaves some out. The sample lists 55,000 to 70,000 clones, 93% occurring once. J is TRBJ1-5 and V is TRBV28, with 9 nucleotides matching TRBD1. The TCR originated in a female donor with multiple sclerosis, enrolled in a pregnancy study. Source: peripheral blood, taken after pregnancy. CDR3 in DNA: TGTGCCAGCACCCAGGGACAGGGCGGTCAGCCCCAGCATTTT. Amino acid sequence: CASTQGQGGQPQHF.